This T cell receptor (beta chain) was profiled in a study of blood T cell repertoires in COVID-19. Looked up from germline, CDR1 is DFQATT and CDR2 is SNEGSKA (reference sequence). The CDR3 runs to 15 residues. V gave up 3 bases and J gave up 0 bases; unmatched junction bases: 4. The method was immunoSEQ multiplex PCR; TCRdb's version includes in-frame clones alone and lacks a portion of them. The data contain approximately 70,000 clones, about four fifths of them singletons. The material sequenced was peripheral blood. This receptor was obtained from a woman aged 55-69 years with acute or convalescent COVID-19. V and J are TRBV20-1 and TRBJ2-1; 8 nucleotides align to TRBD2. DNA of the CDR3: TGCAGTGCTAGTCTCGCGGGGGGCTCCTACAATGAGCAGTTCTTC. It is translated as CSASLAGGSYNEQFF.